This record concerns one T cell receptor (beta chain) sequence. Its antigen is not identified. The data stem from a study of T cell responses to AZD1222 COVID-19 vaccine. Germline values: CDR1 LGHNA, CDR2 YSLEER. Trimming cost V 3 bases and J 0 bases, with 12 bases left between them. This CDR3 is built from 15 residues. Study conclusions and caveats: Unmutated regions of variants are reportedly targeted by nearly half of spike-specific TCRs.

Data came from immunoSEQ multiplex PCR; TCRdb stores just in-frame clones and leaves some out. The sample yields about 120,000 clones, 86% seen once. The origin of this receptor is an adult who received the AZD1222 COVID-19 vaccine. Sequencing was performed on peripheral blood, taken 28 days after the second AZD1222 dose. The rearrangement uses TRBV4-3 and TRBJ2-7, with D perhaps TRBD1 (5 bases). The CDR3 region has the DNA TGCGCCAGCAGCCAGATCGCGCAGGGCTCCTACGAGCAGTACTTC. Protein product: CASSQIAQGSYEQYF.